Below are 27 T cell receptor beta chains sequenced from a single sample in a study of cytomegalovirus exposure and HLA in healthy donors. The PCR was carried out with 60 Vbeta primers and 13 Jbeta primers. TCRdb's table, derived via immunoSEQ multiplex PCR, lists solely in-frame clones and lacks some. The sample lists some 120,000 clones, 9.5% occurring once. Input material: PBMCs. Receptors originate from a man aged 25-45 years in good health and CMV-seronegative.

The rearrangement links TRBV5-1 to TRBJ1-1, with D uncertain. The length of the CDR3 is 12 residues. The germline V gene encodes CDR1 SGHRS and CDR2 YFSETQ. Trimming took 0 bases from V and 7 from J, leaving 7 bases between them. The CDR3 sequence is CASSLGRFEAFF. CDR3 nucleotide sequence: TGCGCCAGCAGCTTGGGCAGGTTTGAAGCTTTCTTT.

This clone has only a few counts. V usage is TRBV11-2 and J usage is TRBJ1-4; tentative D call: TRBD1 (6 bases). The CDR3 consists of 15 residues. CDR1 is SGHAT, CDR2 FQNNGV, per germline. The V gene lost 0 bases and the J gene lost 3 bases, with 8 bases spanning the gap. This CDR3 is CASSLEGQPNEKLFF. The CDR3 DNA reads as TGTGCCAGCAGCTTAGAAGGACAGCCTAATGAAAAACTGTTTTTT.

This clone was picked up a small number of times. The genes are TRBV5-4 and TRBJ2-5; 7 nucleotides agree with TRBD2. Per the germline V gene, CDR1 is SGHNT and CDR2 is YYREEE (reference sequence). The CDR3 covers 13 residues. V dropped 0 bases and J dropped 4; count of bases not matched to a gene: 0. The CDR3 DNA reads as TGTGCCAGCAGCTTGGGGGGGGGAGAGACCCAGTACTTC. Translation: CASSLGGGETQYF.

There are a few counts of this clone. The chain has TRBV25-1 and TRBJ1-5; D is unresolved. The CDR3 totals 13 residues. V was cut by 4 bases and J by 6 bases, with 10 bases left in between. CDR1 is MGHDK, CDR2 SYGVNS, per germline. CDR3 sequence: CASSGAGFQPQHF. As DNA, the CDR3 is TGTGCCAGCAGTGGGGCAGGTTTTCAGCCCCAGCATTTT. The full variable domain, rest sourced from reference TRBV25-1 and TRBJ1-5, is EADIYQTPRYLVIGTGKKITLECSQTMGHDKMYWYQQDPGMELHLIHYSYGVNSTEKGDLSSESTVSRIRTEHFPLTLESARPSHTSQYLCASSGAGFQPQHFGDGTRLSIL.

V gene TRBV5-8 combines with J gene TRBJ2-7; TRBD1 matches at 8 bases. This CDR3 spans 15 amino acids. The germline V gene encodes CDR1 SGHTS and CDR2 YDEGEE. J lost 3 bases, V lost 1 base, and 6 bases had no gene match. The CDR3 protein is CASSLLGQGRYEQYF. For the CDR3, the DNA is TGTGCCAGCAGCTTGCTAGGACAGGGACGCTACGAGCAGTACTTC.

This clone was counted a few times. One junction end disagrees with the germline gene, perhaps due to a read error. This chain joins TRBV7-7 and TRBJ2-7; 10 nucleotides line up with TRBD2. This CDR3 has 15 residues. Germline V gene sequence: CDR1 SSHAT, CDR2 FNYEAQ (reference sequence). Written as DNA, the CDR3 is TGTGCTAGCAGCCTCTCTAGCGGGAGCTCCTACGAGCAGTACTTC. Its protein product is CASSLSSGSSYEQYF.

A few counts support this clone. The CDR3 DNA is TGTGCCAGCAGCCCTCTAGCGGGAGTGGGGGGCTACGAGCAGTACTTC. Residues: CASSPLAGVGGYEQYF. J is TRBJ2-7 and V is TRBV5-6; 10 bases agree with TRBD2. In germline, CDR1 is SGHDT, CDR2 YYEEEE. The junction had 10 bases not matched to a gene; V was cut back by 4 bases and J by 3 bases. The CDR3 runs 16 residues.

This chain's CDR3 is CASSLDRGTYEQYF. The CDR3 DNA is TGTGCCAGCAGTCTGGACAGGGGCACCTACGAGCAGTACTTC. This chain uses TRBV6-5 with TRBJ2-7; TRBD1 matches at 9 bases. The CDR3 spans 14 residues. V dropped 5 bases and J dropped 2; count of bases not matched to a gene: 4. Germline V gene data show CDR1 as MNHEY and CDR2 as SVGAGI.

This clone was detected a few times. This chain's CDR3 is CASSLFVGLSYEQYF. DNA for the CDR3: TGTGCCAGCAGCTTGTTTGTGGGCTTATCCTACGAGCAGTACTTC. The J gene is TRBJ2-7, the V gene TRBV5-5, with D unclear. With 1 base removed from V and 1 base from J, the gap between germline ends came to 12 bases. This CDR3 region has 15 residues. Germline CDR1 and CDR2: SGHKS and YYEKEE (reference sequence).

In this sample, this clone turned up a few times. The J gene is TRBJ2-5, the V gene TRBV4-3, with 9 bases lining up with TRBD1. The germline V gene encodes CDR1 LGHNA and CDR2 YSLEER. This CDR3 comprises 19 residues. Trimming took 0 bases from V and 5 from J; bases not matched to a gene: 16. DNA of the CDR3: TGCGCCAGCAGCCAAGATACGGGACAGGGATCCGCATCCCGGGAGACCCAGTACTTC. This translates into CASSQDTGQGSASRETQYF.

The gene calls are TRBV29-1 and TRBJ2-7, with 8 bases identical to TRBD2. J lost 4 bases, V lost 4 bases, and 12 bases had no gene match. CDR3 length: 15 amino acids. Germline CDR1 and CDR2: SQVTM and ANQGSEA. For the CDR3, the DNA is TGCAGCGTTGGGAGAAGGAGCGGGAGCTCGTACGAGCAGTACTTC. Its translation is CSVGRRSGSSYEQYF.

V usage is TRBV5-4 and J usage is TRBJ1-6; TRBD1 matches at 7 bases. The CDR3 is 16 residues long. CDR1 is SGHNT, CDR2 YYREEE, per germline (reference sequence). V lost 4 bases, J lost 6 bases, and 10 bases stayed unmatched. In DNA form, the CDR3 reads TGTGCCAGCAGCGTTGGAGGGGGCGGACGTAATTCACCCCTCCACTTT. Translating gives CASSVGGGGRNSPLHF.

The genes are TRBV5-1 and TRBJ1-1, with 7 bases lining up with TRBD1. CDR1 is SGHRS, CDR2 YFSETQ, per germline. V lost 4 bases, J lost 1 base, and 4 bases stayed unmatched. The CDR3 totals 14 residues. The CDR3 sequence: CASSQGQTNTEAFF. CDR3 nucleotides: TGCGCCAGCAGCCAGGGACAGACGAACACTGAAGCTTTCTTT.

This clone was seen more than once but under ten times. The CDR3 protein is CASSSQQGAYGYTF. CDR3 DNA: TGTGCCAGCAGCTCACAACAGGGGGCCTATGGCTACACCTTC. The chain employs TRBV7-2 and TRBJ1-2; TRBD1 matches at 9 bases. CDR3 size: 14 residues. Germline CDR1 is SGHTA and CDR2 is FQGNSA. Trimming cost V 4 bases and J 4 bases; bases outside gene matches: 4.

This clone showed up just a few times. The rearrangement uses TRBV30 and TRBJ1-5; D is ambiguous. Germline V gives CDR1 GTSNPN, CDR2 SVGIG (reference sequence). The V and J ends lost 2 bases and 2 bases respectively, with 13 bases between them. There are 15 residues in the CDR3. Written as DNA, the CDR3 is TGTGCCTGGAGTCCCCGTATGGGCGGCAATCAGCCCCAGCATTTT. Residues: CAWSPRMGGNQPQHF.

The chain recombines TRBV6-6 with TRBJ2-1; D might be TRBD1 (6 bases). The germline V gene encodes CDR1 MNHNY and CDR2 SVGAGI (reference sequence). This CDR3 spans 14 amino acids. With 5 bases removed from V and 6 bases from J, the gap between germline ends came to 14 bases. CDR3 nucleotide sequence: TGTGCCAGCAGTCTCAGGGTGGGGGCCAATGAGCAGTTCTTC. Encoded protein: CASSLRVGANEQFF.

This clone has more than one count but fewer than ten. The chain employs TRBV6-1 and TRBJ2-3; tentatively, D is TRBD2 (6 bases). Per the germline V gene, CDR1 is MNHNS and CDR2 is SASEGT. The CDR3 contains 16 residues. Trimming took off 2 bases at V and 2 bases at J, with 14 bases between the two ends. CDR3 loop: CASSEIGGTYTDTQYF. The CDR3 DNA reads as TGTGCCAGCAGTGAAATTGGAGGGACGTACACAGATACGCAGTATTTT.

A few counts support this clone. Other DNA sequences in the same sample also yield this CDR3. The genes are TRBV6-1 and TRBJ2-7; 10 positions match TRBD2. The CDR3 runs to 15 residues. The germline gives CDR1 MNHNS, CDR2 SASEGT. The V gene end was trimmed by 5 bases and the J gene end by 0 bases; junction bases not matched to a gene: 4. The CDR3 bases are TGTGCCAGCAGTCCTACTAGCGGGATCTCCTACGAGCAGTACTTC. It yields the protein CASSPTSGISYEQYF.

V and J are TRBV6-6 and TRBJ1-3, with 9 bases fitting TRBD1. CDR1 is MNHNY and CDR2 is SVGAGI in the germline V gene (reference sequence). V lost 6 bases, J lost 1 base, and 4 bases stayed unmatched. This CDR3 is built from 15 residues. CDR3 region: CASSSQGASGNTIYF. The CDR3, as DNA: TGTGCCAGCAGCTCACAGGGGGCTTCTGGAAACACCATATATTTT.

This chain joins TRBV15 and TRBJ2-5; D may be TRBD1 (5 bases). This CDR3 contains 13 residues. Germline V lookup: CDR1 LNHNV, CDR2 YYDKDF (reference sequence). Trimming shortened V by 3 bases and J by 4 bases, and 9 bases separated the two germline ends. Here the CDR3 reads CATSSSQGETQYF. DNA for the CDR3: TGTGCCACCAGCAGCTCCCAGGGAGAGACCCAGTACTTC. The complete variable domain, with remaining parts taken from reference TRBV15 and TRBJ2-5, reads DAMVIQNPRYQVTQFGKPVTLSCSQTLNHNVMYWYQQKSSQAPKLLFHYYDKDFNNEADTPDNFQSRRPNTSFCFLDIRSPGLGDTAMYLCATSSSQGETQYFGPGTRLLVL.

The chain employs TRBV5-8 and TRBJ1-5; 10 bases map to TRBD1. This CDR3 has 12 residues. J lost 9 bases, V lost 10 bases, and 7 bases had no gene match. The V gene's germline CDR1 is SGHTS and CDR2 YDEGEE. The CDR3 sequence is CASAGQGMPQHF. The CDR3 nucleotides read TGTGCCTCAGCGGGACAGGGGATGCCCCAGCATTTT.

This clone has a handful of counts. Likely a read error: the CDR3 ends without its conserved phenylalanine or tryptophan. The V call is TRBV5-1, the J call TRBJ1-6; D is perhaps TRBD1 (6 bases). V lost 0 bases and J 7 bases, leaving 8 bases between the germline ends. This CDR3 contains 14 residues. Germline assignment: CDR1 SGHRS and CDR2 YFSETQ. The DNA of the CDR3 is TGCGCCAGCAGCTTGGAGGGGGGGAATTCACCCCTCCACGTT. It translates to CASSLEGGNSPLHV.

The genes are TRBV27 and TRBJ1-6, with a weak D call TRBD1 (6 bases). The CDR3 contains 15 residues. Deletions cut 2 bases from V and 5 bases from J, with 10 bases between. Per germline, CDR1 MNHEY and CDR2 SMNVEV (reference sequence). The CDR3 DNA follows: TGTGCCAGCAGTTTACGGGACACAAATAATTCACCCCTCCACTTT. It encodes CASSLRDTNNSPLHF.

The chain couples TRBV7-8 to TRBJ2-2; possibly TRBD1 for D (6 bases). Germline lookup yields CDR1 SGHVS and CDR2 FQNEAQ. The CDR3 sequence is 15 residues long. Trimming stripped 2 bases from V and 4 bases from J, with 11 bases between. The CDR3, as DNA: TGTGCCAGCAGCTTACAGGGGAAGGGCACCGGGGAGCTGTTTTTT. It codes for CASSLQGKGTGELFF.

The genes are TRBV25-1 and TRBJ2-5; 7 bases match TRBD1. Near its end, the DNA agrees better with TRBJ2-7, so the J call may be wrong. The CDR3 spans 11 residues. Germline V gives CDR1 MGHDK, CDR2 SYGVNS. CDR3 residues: CASEQGYEQYF. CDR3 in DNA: TGTGCCAGCGAACAGGGGTACGAGCAGTACTTC.

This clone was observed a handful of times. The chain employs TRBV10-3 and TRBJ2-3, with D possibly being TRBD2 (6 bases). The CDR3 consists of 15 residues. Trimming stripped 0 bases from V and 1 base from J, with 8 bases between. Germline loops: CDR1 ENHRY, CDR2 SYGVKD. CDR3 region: CAISESASGTDTQYF. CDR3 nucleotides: TGTGCCATCAGTGAGTCGGCTAGCGGCACAGATACGCAGTATTTT.

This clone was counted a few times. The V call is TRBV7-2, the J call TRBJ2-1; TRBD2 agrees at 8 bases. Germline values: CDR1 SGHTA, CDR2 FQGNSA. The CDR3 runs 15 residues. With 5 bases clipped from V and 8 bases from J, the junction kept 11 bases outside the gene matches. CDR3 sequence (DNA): TGTGCCAGCAGCCCCAGGTGGGCGGGAGGCCATGAGCAGTTCTTC. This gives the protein CASSPRWAGGHEQFF.